This passage covers 18 T cell receptor beta chains from one sample sequenced in a study of shared clonotypes between healthy human individuals. CD45RO-negative, CCR7-positively selected cells formed the naive CD8 fraction, excluding terminally differentiated effector memory CD45RA+ cells. Sequenced by immunoSEQ multiplex PCR; TCRdb stores in-frame clones only, minus some. The sample holds about 2.1 million clones, just over 90% seen once. Material for sequencing was naive CD8+ T cells from PBMCs. The receptors were gathered from a man aged 18 to 29 in good health. Some clones in this sample may be carry-over from other donors' samples.

To note about this clone: A junction boundary mismatches the germline segment, possibly from a read error. In DNA, the CDR3 is TGTGCCAGCAGTTTGACAGGGAACTCCGGGGAGCTGTTTTTT. Amino acid sequence: CASSLTGNSGELFF. This chain joins TRBV28 and TRBJ2-2; 7 bases agree with TRBD1. Germline V gene lookup returns CDR1 MDHEN and CDR2 SYDVKM. The CDR3 spans 14 residues. The variable domain in full, with the rest retrieved from reference TRBV28 and TRBJ2-2, is DVKVTQSSRYLVKRTGEKVFLECVQDMDHENMFWYRQDPGLGLRLIYFSYDVKMKEKGDIPEGYSVSREKKERFSLILESASTNQTSMYLCASSLTGNSGELFFGEGSRLTVL.

The chain couples TRBV7-6 to TRBJ2-1; TRBD1 matches at 9 bases. V trimming: 5 bases; J trimming: 3 bases; junction bases outside the gene matches: 8. Germline CDR1 is SGHVS and CDR2 is FNYEAQ. The CDR3 is made up of 16 amino acids. The CDR3 here is CASSPRGQGFYNEQFF. CDR3 DNA sequence: TGTGCCAGCAGCCCGAGGGGACAGGGTTTCTACAATGAGCAGTTCTTC.

In the case of this clone: Other DNA variants within this sample encode the same CDR3. The gene calls are TRBV5-6 and TRBJ2-7; D is possibly TRBD2 (7 bases). This CDR3 spans 14 amino acids. V was clipped by 2 bases and J by 1 base, with 10 bases between them. CDR1 and CDR2 from the germline V gene are SGHDT and YYEEEE. The chain's CDR3 is CASSFGGPSYEQYF. In nucleotides, the CDR3 is TGTGCCAGCAGCTTCGGGGGGCCTTCCTACGAGCAGTACTTC.

There are a few counts of this clone. The J gene is TRBJ1-1, the V gene TRBV5-4; D call uncertain. The CDR3 is made up of 14 amino acids. Germline CDR1 SGHNT, CDR2 YYREEE (reference sequence). V lost 3 bases and J lost 0, with 9 bases in between. CDR3 coding DNA: TGTGCCAGCAGCTCCAGAGGGTTGAACACTGAAGCTTTCTTT. Translating it yields CASSSRGLNTEAFF. Drawing the rest from reference TRBV5-4 and TRBJ1-1, the complete variable domain is ETGVTQSPTHLIKTRGQQVTLRCSSQSGHNTVSWYQQALGQGPQFIFQYYREEENGRGNFPPRFSGLQFPNYSSELNVNALELDDSALYLCASSSRGLNTEAFFGQGTRLTVV.

This clone was observed once. The genes are TRBV15 and TRBJ2-7; the D is unclear. Trimming cost V 5 bases and J 2 bases, with 16 bases left between them. The CDR3 loop spans 15 amino acids. Germline-derived CDR1 and CDR2 are LNHNV and YYDKDF (reference sequence). CDR3 residues: CATSEGRLPTYEQYF. CDR3 in DNA: TGTGCCACCAGCGAAGGACGGCTCCCCACCTACGAGCAGTACTTC.

The J gene is TRBJ2-1, the V gene TRBV29-1; D gene unclear. CDR1 SQVTM and CDR2 ANQGSEA come from the germline V gene. Trimming removed 7 bases from V and 6 bases from J, with 13 bases in between. The CDR3 is 12 residues long. This chain's CDR3 is CSGADGPNEQFF. The CDR3 DNA is TGCAGCGGGGCGGACGGCCCCAATGAGCAGTTCTTC.

The rearrangement links TRBV27 to TRBJ2-3; 9 bases are a match to TRBD1. The CDR3 is 15 amino acids. CDR1 is MNHEY, CDR2 SMNVEV, per germline (reference sequence). The ends lost 8 bases at V and 5 bases at J; junction bases unmatched: 11. The CDR3 loop is CASGETGGPGDTQYF. The CDR3 bases are TGTGCCAGCGGAGAGACAGGGGGGCCCGGAGATACGCAGTATTTT.

The CDR3 sequence: CSASPKGGATDTQYF. Written as DNA, the CDR3 is TGCAGCGCAAGCCCCAAGGGCGGGGCCACAGATACGCAGTATTTT. The rearrangement links TRBV29-1 to TRBJ2-3; a weak D match, TRBD2 (6 bases). Germline CDR1 is SQVTM and CDR2 is ANQGSEA. The CDR3 loop spans 15 amino acids. V shed 7 bases and J shed 2 bases, with 19 bases lying between them.

The genes are TRBV7-6 and TRBJ1-1, with D possibly being TRBD1 (6 bases). V was pared by 4 bases and J by 6 bases, with 18 bases between. The CDR3 runs 15 residues. Germline V lookup: CDR1 SGHVS, CDR2 FNYEAQ. This chain's CDR3 is CASSSLQGRGAEAFF. The DNA for the CDR3 is TGTGCCAGCAGCTCACTTCAGGGGAGGGGGGCTGAAGCTTTCTTT.

V is TRBV7-9 and J is TRBJ2-6, with 8 bases identical to TRBD1. CDR3 size: 18 residues. The germline CDR1 and CDR2 sequences are SEHNR and FQNEAQ (reference sequence). The J segment lost 4 bases and the V segment lost 5 bases, leaving 13 bases of the junction unmatched. The CDR3 is CASSHAQDRERGANVLTF. The CDR3 bases are TGTGCCAGCAGCCACGCCCAGGACAGGGAGAGAGGGGCCAACGTCCTGACTTTC. Supplemented by reference TRBV7-9 and TRBJ2-6, the full variable domain reads DTGVSQNPRHKITKRGQNVTFRCDPISEHNRLYWYRQTLGQGPEFLTYFQNEAQLEKSRLLSDRFSAERPKGSFSTLEIQRTEQGDSAMYLCASSHAQDRERGANVLTFGAGSRLTVL.

This rearrangement joins TRBV10-3 to TRBJ2-3, with 7 nucleotides matching TRBD1. The germline CDR1 and CDR2 sequences are ENHRY and SYGVKD. This CDR3 is built from 17 residues. V dropped 2 bases and J dropped 6; count of bases not matched to a gene: 14. This CDR3 is CAISERSGTATFDTQYF. CDR3 nucleotides: TGTGCCATCAGTGAGCGTTCCGGGACAGCGACTTTTGATACGCAGTATTTT.

J is TRBJ2-7 and V is TRBV4-3; 7 bases are a match to TRBD2. After removal of 1 base from V and 0 bases from J, the junction contained 6 bases not matched to a gene. Germline CDR1 is LGHNA and CDR2 is YSLEER. The CDR3 runs 16 residues. The CDR3 coding sequence is TGCGCCAGCAGCCAAGTGGCCCTAGCGGTCTCCTACGAGCAGTACTTC. This encodes CASSQVALAVSYEQYF.

The rearrangement joins TRBV19 to TRBJ2-7; perhaps TRBD1 as D (7 bases). The CDR3 loop spans 14 amino acids. Germline V gives CDR1 LNHDA, CDR2 SQIVND (reference sequence). V was trimmed by 7 bases and J by 4 bases, leaving 17 bases between them. The chain's CDR3 is CASNQGQAGYEQYF. The CDR3 bases are TGTGCCAGTAACCAAGGACAGGCGGGGTACGAGCAGTACTTC.

As regards this clone: The sample contains more than one DNA sequence encoding this CDR3. This chain connects TRBV7-2 to TRBJ2-1; D is uncertain. The V gene lost 0 bases and the J gene lost 4 bases, with 4 bases spanning the gap. Germline V gives CDR1 SGHTA, CDR2 FQGNSA. The CDR3 runs 13 residues. In DNA, the CDR3 is TGTGCCAGCAGCTTAGCGGCATACAATGAGCAGTTCTTC. This sequence encodes CASSLAAYNEQFF.

The rearrangement joins TRBV10-2 to TRBJ1-4; 7 bases map to TRBD1. Germline V gene lookup returns CDR1 WSHSY and CDR2 SAAADI. V lost 7 bases to trimming and J lost 13 bases; unmatched junction nucleotides: 6. The CDR3 has 11 amino acids. CDR3: CASKNRGRLFF. The CDR3 region has the DNA TGCGCCAGCAAAAACAGGGGAAGACTGTTTTTT.

The chain has TRBV7-9 and TRBJ1-4; no firm D call. Germline V gives CDR1 SEHNR, CDR2 FQNEAQ (reference sequence). The CDR3 consists of 14 residues. Trimming cost V 0 bases and J 8 bases, with 10 bases left between them. The CDR3 sequence: CASSLAEHQEKLFF. The CDR3 coding sequence is TGTGCCAGCAGCTTAGCAGAACATCAGGAAAAACTGTTTTTT.

This clone has more than one count but fewer than ten. The CDR3 is CASSRGQGDYEQFF. CDR3 DNA: TGTGCCAGCAGCCGGGGACAGGGGGACTATGAGCAGTTCTTC. The chain carries TRBV7-9 and TRBJ2-1, with 11 bases that match TRBD1. Germline V gene lookup returns CDR1 SEHNR and CDR2 FQNEAQ (reference sequence). V dropped 5 bases and J dropped 8; count of bases not matched to a gene: 5. This CDR3 has 14 amino acids.

The gene calls are TRBV6-5 and TRBJ2-1; D uncertain. V lost 5 bases and J 5 bases, leaving 10 bases between the germline ends. The V gene's germline CDR1 is MNHEY and CDR2 SVGAGI. The CDR3 has 13 residues. The CDR3 DNA reads TGTGCCAGCAGTCAAACTGGGAACAATGAGCAGTTCTTC. Its protein is CASSQTGNNEQFF.